The rows below give T cell receptor beta chains drawn from one sample of a study of blood T cell repertoires in COVID-19. Method: immunoSEQ multiplex PCR; TCRdb's copy keeps in-frame clones and lacks some. The sample includes roughly 320,000 clones, around 87% of them seen just once. Sequenced sample: peripheral blood. Receptors were obtained from a man between 65 and 85 years old with acute or convalescent COVID-19. Each CDR3 is given with its conserved first and last residue. The D gene is left open where the match is weak. Only some rows state a clone size, as once, few, many or a class for expanded clones.

CDR3aa: CASSQTLGGGETQYF
CDR3nt: TGTGCCAGCAGCCAGACCCTAGGGGGGGGAGAGACCCAGTACTTC
v_gene: TRBV3-1/TRBV3-2
j_gene: TRBJ2-5
abundance: NA
d_gene: NA

CDR3aa: CASSMDRDTEAFF
CDR3nt: TGTGCCAGTAGTATGGACAGGGACACTGAAGCTTTCTTT
v_gene: TRBV19
j_gene: TRBJ1-1
abundance: NA
d_gene: TRBD1

CDR3aa: CAISEDRNYGYTF
CDR3nt: TGTGCCATCAGTGAAGACAGAAACTATGGCTACACCTTC
v_gene: TRBV10-3
j_gene: TRBJ1-2
abundance: NA
d_gene: NA

CDR3aa: CASSLAGQGGTQYF
CDR3nt: TGTGCCAGCAGCTTGGCGGGACAGGGGGGTACGCAGTATTTT
v_gene: TRBV5-4
j_gene: TRBJ2-3
abundance: NA
d_gene: TRBD1

CDR3aa: CASSRLQVTGELFF
CDR3nt: TGTGCCAGCAGTCGCCTACAGGTTACCGGGGAGCTGTTTTTT
v_gene: TRBV27
j_gene: TRBJ2-2
abundance: NA
d_gene: NA

CDR3aa: CAWSERFDYTF
CDR3nt: TGTGCCTGGAGTGAGAGGTTTGACTACACCTTC
v_gene: TRBV30
j_gene: TRBJ1-2
abundance: NA
d_gene: NA

CDR3aa: CASSLAERVGRQFF
CDR3nt: TGTGCCAGCAGCTTAGCGGAGAGGGTAGGTAGACAGTTCTTC
v_gene: TRBV7-9
j_gene: TRBJ2-1
abundance: NA
d_gene: NA

CDR3aa: CSAANNEQFF
CDR3nt: TGCAGTGCTGCGAACAATGAGCAGTTCTTC
v_gene: TRBV20-1
j_gene: TRBJ2-1
abundance: NA
d_gene: NA

CDR3aa: CASSPTDAHLNQPQHF
CDR3nt: TGTGCCAGCAGTCCGACAGACGCTCACCTCAATCAGCCCCAGCATTTT
v_gene: TRBV2
j_gene: TRBJ1-5
abundance: few
d_gene: NA

CDR3aa: CASSVVQGGQETQYF
CDR3nt: TGTGCCAGCAGCGTAGTCCAGGGTGGCCAAGAGACCCAGTACTTC
v_gene: TRBV9
j_gene: TRBJ2-5
abundance: NA
d_gene: NA

CDR3aa: CASRVTGSEQYF
CDR3nt: TGTGCCAGCAGGGTTACAGGGAGCGAGCAGTACTTC
v_gene: TRBV28
j_gene: TRBJ2-7
abundance: NA
d_gene: NA

CDR3aa: CASSQQGFAGELFF
CDR3nt: TGCGCCAGCAGCCAACAGGGGTTCGCCGGGGAGCTGTTTTTT
v_gene: TRBV5-1
j_gene: TRBJ2-2
abundance: NA
d_gene: TRBD1

CDR3aa: CASSSPGGPYEQYF
CDR3nt: TGTGCCAGCAGTTCCCCCGGAGGTCCCTACGAGCAGTACTTC
v_gene: TRBV28
j_gene: TRBJ2-7
abundance: once
d_gene: NA

CDR3aa: CASSAGLQRGTDTQYF
CDR3nt: TGTGCCAGCAGCGCTGGACTCCAGCGGGGGACAGATACGCAGTATTTT
v_gene: TRBV9
j_gene: TRBJ2-3
abundance: NA
d_gene: TRBD2

CDR3aa: CASSYSGGLNSPLHF
CDR3nt: TGTGCCAGCAGTTACTCAGGGGGCCTCAATTCACCCCTCCACTTT
v_gene: TRBV6-5
j_gene: TRBJ1-6
abundance: NA
d_gene: TRBD1

CDR3aa: CASSLRDRGGSPLHF
CDR3nt: TGTGCCAGCAGCTTGAGGGACAGGGGGGGTTCACCCCTCCACTTT
v_gene: TRBV5-4
j_gene: TRBJ1-6
abundance: NA
d_gene: TRBD1

CDR3aa: CASSPVGANTGELFF
CDR3nt: TGTGCCAGCAGCCCAGTAGGGGCGAACACCGGGGAGCTGTTTTTT
v_gene: TRBV3-1/TRBV3-2
j_gene: TRBJ2-2
abundance: NA
d_gene: NA

CDR3aa: CASSTPPGRAGNTIYF
CDR3nt: TGTGCCAGCAGTACCCCCCCAGGGAGGGCTGGAAACACCATATATTTT
v_gene: TRBV28
j_gene: TRBJ1-3
abundance: once
d_gene: NA

CDR3aa: CASSQEGTSGGTDTQYF
CDR3nt: TGTGCCAGCAGCCAAGAGGGGACTAGCGGGGGGACAGATACGCAGTATTTT
v_gene: TRBV4-2
j_gene: TRBJ2-3
abundance: NA
d_gene: TRBD2

CDR3aa: CATSESNQPQHF
CDR3nt: TGTGCCACCAGTGAATCAAATCAGCCCCAGCATTTT
v_gene: TRBV24-1
j_gene: TRBJ1-5
abundance: once
d_gene: NA

CDR3aa: CASSLTGGDAYEQYF
CDR3nt: TGCGCCAGCAGCTTGACAGGGGGCGATGCCTACGAGCAGTACTTC
v_gene: TRBV5-1
j_gene: TRBJ2-7
abundance: NA
d_gene: TRBD1

CDR3aa: CATSRGREEQYF
CDR3nt: TGTGCCACCAGCAGAGGCAGGGAAGAGCAGTACTTC
v_gene: TRBV15
j_gene: TRBJ2-7
abundance: NA
d_gene: NA

CDR3aa: CASSPAFRNQGGETQYF
CDR3nt: TGTGCCAGCAGCCCGGCTTTTCGGAATCAGGGAGGGGAGACCCAGTACTTC
v_gene: TRBV7-9
j_gene: TRBJ2-5
abundance: NA
d_gene: TRBD2

CDR3aa: CASSLASGGYNEQFF
CDR3nt: TGTGCCAGCAGTTTAGCCAGCGGGGGGTACAATGAGCAGTTCTTC
v_gene: TRBV28
j_gene: TRBJ2-1
abundance: NA
d_gene: TRBD2

CDR3aa: CASSESGYVNEQYF
CDR3nt: TGTGCCAGCAGTGAATCAGGGTATGTCAACGAGCAGTACTTC
v_gene: TRBV25-1
j_gene: TRBJ2-7
abundance: once
d_gene: NA

CDR3aa: CASTMTSGSYEQFF
CDR3nt: TGCGCCAGCACCATGACTAGCGGGAGCTATGAGCAGTTCTTC
v_gene: TRBV5-1
j_gene: TRBJ2-1
abundance: NA
d_gene: TRBD2

CDR3aa: CSASTRGGALSYNEQFF
CDR3nt: TGCAGTGCTAGTACCCGGGGCGGGGCCCTCTCCTACAATGAGCAGTTCTTC
v_gene: TRBV20-1
j_gene: TRBJ2-1
abundance: NA
d_gene: NA